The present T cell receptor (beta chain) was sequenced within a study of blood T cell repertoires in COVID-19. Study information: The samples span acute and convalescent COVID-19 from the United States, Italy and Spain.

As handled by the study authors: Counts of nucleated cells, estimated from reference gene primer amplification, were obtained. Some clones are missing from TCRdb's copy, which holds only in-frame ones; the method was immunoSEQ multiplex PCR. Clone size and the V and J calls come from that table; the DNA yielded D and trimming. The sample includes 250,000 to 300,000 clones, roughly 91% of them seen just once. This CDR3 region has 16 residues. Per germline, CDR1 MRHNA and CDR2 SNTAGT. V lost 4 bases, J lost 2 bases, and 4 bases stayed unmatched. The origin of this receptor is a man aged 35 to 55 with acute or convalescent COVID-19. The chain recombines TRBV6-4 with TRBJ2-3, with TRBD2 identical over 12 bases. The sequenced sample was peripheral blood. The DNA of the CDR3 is TGTGCCAGCAGTGTACTAGCGGGGGGTGCCACAGATACGCAGTATTTT. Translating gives CASSVLAGGATDTQYF.